This TCR beta chain was identified during a study of T cell responses to AZD1222 COVID-19 vaccine listed by TCRdb under 2021. Some background on the complete study: TCR sequencing was performed for over 230 trial participants, of whom about 200 were given two doses of AZD1222 and around 25 were given two doses of MenACWY control vaccine. Trial participants were enrolled by age into subgroups of 18-55, 56-69 and 70-plus years, and around 150, 28 and 57 TCR-sequenced participants, respectively, were included in these subgroups.

Study-level results and caveats: Most participants were white British and females outnumbered males, and the authors suggested that clonal diversity may have been underestimated. Spike-specific TCR breadth and depth rose significantly after two AZD1222 doses compared with day 0 and with MenACWY recipients. Because no day 14 peak-response samples were available, the repertoires could be characterized only after the peak T cell response. Conclusions about previously exposed vaccinees are limited because only five to seven AZD1222 recipients were SARS-CoV-2 seropositive at baseline. The whole spike protein was spanned by vaccine-associated CD4 TCRs, and dominant responses were seen in regions 160-218 and 743-854. Nearly half of unique spike-specific TCRs reportedly recognized epitopes outside regions mutated in the B.1.351 and B.1.1.7 variants. In the small 56-69-year group, the increase in depth fell short of significance, most likely because of low power.

The CDR3 regions of human TCRbeta chains were analyzed by immunosequencing. For the original study's pipeline: Repertoire TCRs were matched against a reference library of SARS-CoV-2-specific TCRs generated with the MIRA antigen-specificity platform. Breadth was defined as the fraction of unique TCRs that were SARS-CoV-2-associated, and depth was defined as the fraction of total T cells that were SARS-CoV-2-associated. Using the MIRA data, each spike-specific TCR was assigned both to the spike region to which the TCR was reactive and to a CD4 or CD8 class. Log10-transformed breadth and depth values were compared by one-way ANOVA with Sidak's multiple comparisons tests. TCRdb holds this immuneACCESS table with in-frame rearrangements only. Some clones are missing; in checked studies, unresolved V genes explain under half, and the rest has no known cause. The V and J calls and clone size were taken over from that table, and D and trimming were inferred from the DNA. The sample table holds 120,000 to 150,000 clones, of which roughly 86% were seen once. The ten largest make up approximately 5.1% of the sample.

About this clone itself: Its antigen is not yet known. No quality values exist for individual bases; no much larger clone is one base distant.

The sample's time point, from its label and the paper: about 28 days (+/-7) after the second vaccine dose. The intended sense of this specimen's treatment or condition label: meningococcal conjugate vaccine given as trial control. Samples from vaccinated people were obtained from the UK trials COV001 and COV002, which included a single-blind randomized controlled phase 2/3 trial of AZD1222 (ChAdOx1 nCoV-19) in healthy adults. Trial participant PBMC samples were collected at day 0 and day 28 after the second dose for TCRbeta chain sequencing. CDR1 SGHVS and CDR2 FNYEAQ were looked up in the germline V gene. The CDR3 has 12 amino acids, counting the end cysteine and phenylalanine. Just the 36-base CDR3 DNA is kept, in frame starting at base 1. V loses 5 bases, J loses 5 bases, and the germline ends lie 8 bases apart.

Sequencing used peripheral blood, obtained 28 days after the second dose of the MenACWY control vaccine. This TCR derives from an adult who received the MenACWY meningococcal vaccine as a control. Here the chain combines TRBV7-6 and TRBJ2-3; the best D guess is TRBD1, with 5 bases matching. The nucleotides are TGTGCCAGCAGCCTCCAGGGAGATACGCAGTATTTT. Its amino acids are CASSLQGDTQYF.